One sample yielded the 13 T cell receptor beta chains listed below, sequenced in a study of regulatory T cells in long-lasting Graves disease. Combining iRepertoire HTBI primers with Arm-PCR of CDR3 regions, the authors built TCR beta libraries. One entry per CDR3 protein, called by TCRdb with MiXCR from the multiplex PCR reads. This table has 350,000 to 450,000 distinct CDR3 sequences, approximately 22% appearing once. Regarding time point: persistent/refractory GD, antithyroid drugs over 5 years with positive TRAb. The TCR library was prepared using RNA isolated from PBMCs. Sequencing was performed on peripheral blood mononuclear cells (PBMCs), taken when the disease was refractory, from a patient treated with antithyroid drugs. The origin of the receptors is a female donor with Graves disease.

This clonotype was recorded a few times. The chain combines TRBV30 with TRBJ2-7, with TRBD1 as a possible D gene (5 bases). The CDR3 is 14 residues long. CDR1 and CDR2 from the germline V gene are GTSNPN and SVGIG (reference sequence). V gave up 5 bases and J gave up 0 bases, with 14 bases separating them. The CDR3 nucleotides are TGTGCCTGGGGGGCCAACACTATCTCCTACGAGCAGTACTTC. Translating it yields CAWGANTISYEQYF.

The CDR3 region has the DNA TGTGCCAGCAGTAGCCGGGCCCCTGCTAATGAAAAACTGTTTTTT. It specifies CASSSRAPANEKLFF. The chain employs TRBV27 and TRBJ1-4; D not resolved. This CDR3 is 15 amino acids long. Germline-derived CDR1 and CDR2 are MNHEY and SMNVEV (reference sequence). The V and J ends lost 5 bases and 3 bases respectively, with 13 bases between them.

This clonotype was detected many times. The chain employs TRBV2 and TRBJ2-2, with D unclear. Trimming removed 8 bases at V and 1 base at J, with 11 bases between. The CDR3 sequence is 14 residues long. CDR1 and CDR2 (germline): SNHLY, FYNNEI. In nucleotides, the CDR3 is TGTGCCAGCTGCCAGAATAAGAACACCGGGGAGCTGTTTTTT. This gives the protein CASCQNKNTGELFF.

This clonotype appeared a few times. The rearrangement joins TRBV12-3 or TRBV12-4 to TRBJ1-3; weak D call: TRBD1 (6 bases). This CDR3 spans 18 amino acids. Trimming left V 6 bases short and J 1 base short, with 22 bases between. The CDR3 spells CASSRGLATGASGNTIYF. In nucleotides, the CDR3 is TGTGCCAGCAGCCGGGGACTTGCGACAGGAGCTTCTGGAAACACCATATATTTT.

This clonotype was seen only a few times. The chain links TRBV12-3 or TRBV12-4 to TRBJ2-2; TRBD2 matches 14 bases. The CDR3 runs to 15 residues. The V gene end was trimmed by 6 bases and the J gene end by 8 bases; junction bases not matched to a gene: 5. CDR3: CASSGTSGSRGELFF. In nucleotides, the CDR3 is TGTGCCAGCAGCGGGACTAGCGGGAGCCGAGGGGAGCTGTTTTTT.

The table lists this clonotype with a few counts. The rearrangement links TRBV20-1 to TRBJ2-1; 7 bases match TRBD2. CDR1 is DFQATT and CDR2 is SNEGSKA in the germline V gene (reference sequence). V was pared by 5 bases and J by 0 bases, with 10 bases of the junction left unmatched. This CDR3 has 16 amino acids. CDR3 region: CSARDEGGSSYNEQFF. CDR3 bases: TGCAGTGCTCGGGACGAGGGCGGGAGCTCCTACAATGAGCAGTTCTTC.

V gene TRBV30 combines with J gene TRBJ1-4, with D perhaps matching TRBD1 (5 bases). Germline V lookup: CDR1 GTSNPN, CDR2 SVGIG (reference sequence). Trimming stripped 6 bases from V and 0 bases from J, with 14 bases between. The CDR3 consists of 15 residues. Here the CDR3 DNA reads TGTGCCTGCTCAGTACAGGCTACAACTAATGAAAAACTGTTTTTT. Amino acids: CACSVQATTNEKLFF.

This clonotype was seen more than once but under ten times. This chain uses TRBV19 with TRBJ2-7; D perhaps matches TRBD2 (6 bases). From germline, CDR1 is LNHDA and CDR2 SQIVND (reference sequence). The CDR3 loop spans 14 amino acids. Deletions cut 4 bases from V and 1 base from J, with 11 bases between. The CDR3 region is CASSTSGTSYEQYF. CDR3 DNA: TGTGCCAGTAGTACCTCCGGGACTTCCTACGAGCAGTACTTC.

Many counts were recorded for this clonotype. The chain employs TRBV28 and TRBJ2-5; D is possibly TRBD2 (6 bases). This CDR3 region has 16 residues. Germline V gene lookup returns CDR1 MDHEN and CDR2 SYDVKM. Trimming pared 6 bases from V and 0 bases from J, leaving 17 bases between. The CDR3 loop reads CASSPQSPSDQETQYF. The DNA of the CDR3 is TGTGCCAGCAGCCCCCAGTCCCCTAGCGACCAAGAGACCCAGTACTTC. Combining the CDR3 with reference TRBV28 and TRBJ2-5 gives the whole variable domain DVKVTQSSRYLVKRTGEKVFLECVQDMDHENMFWYRQDPGLGLRLIYFSYDVKMKEKGDIPEGYSVSREKKERFSLILESASTNQTSMYLCASSPQSPSDQETQYFGPGTRLLVL.

This clonotype was seen ten or more times. This chain uses TRBV15 with TRBJ2-5; D unclear. Trimming took 6 bases from V and 0 from J, leaving 11 bases between them. The CDR3 sequence is 14 residues long. CDR1 is LNHNV, CDR2 YYDKDF, per germline (reference sequence). CDR3 sequence reads: CATREGLYQETQYF. Here the CDR3 DNA reads TGTGCCACCAGAGAAGGGTTGTACCAAGAGACCCAGTACTTC.

Regarding this clonotype: One junction end does not reproduce the germline sequence, and a read error may be involved. The rearrangement joins TRBV7-7 to TRBJ2-3, with 9 bases aligning to TRBD2. CDR3 length equals 18 residues. CDR1 is SSHAT, CDR2 FNYEAQ, per germline (reference sequence). The DNA for the CDR3 is TGTGCTAGCAGCCTGGGGGCGGGAGGGCCTTTGGGCACAGATACGCAGTATTTT. This translates into CASSLGAGGPLGTDTQYF.

The rearrangement uses TRBV4-2 and TRBJ1-5; D ambiguous. The CDR3 extends over 15 amino acids. Germline V CDR1 and CDR2: LGHNA, YNFKEQ. V lost 0 bases and J 6 bases, leaving 12 bases between the germline ends. Here the CDR3 DNA reads TGTGCCAGCAGCCAAGAGTTGGCCGGAGGTCAGCCCCAGCATTTT. Translated, it gives CASSQELAGGQPQHF.

This clonotype has a single count. The rearrangement links TRBV9 to TRBJ1-3; weak D call: TRBD1 (5 bases). There are 15 residues in the CDR3. Germline loops: CDR1 SGDLS, CDR2 YYNGEE. Trimming removed 0 bases at V and 2 bases at J, with 9 bases between. This CDR3 is CASSVGGGPGNTIYF. The CDR3 nucleotides are TGTGCCAGCAGCGTAGGGGGGGGACCTGGAAACACCATATATTTT.